These T cell receptor beta chains were read from a single sample in a study of CD8 T cells in ankylosing spondylitis. TCRdb re-called the 5' RACE reads through MiXCR, storing one row per CDR3 protein. This table has under 250,000 distinct CDR3 sequences, about 11% appearing once. The sample was blood, either unsorted or a sorted T cell fraction (not recorded which). The receptor source for this set is a male donor with ankylosing spondylitis or in good health (not recorded which). The CDR3 runs from the conserved cysteine through the conserved F or W. The D gene is left open where the match is weak. Size tells how often a clone was seen (once, few, many) or the class of an expanded clone, and some rows leave it out.

CDR3nt	CDR3aa	v_gene	j_gene	len	d_gene	abundance
TGTGCCAGCACCGGGGGGGCTCTTTACAATGAGCAGTTCTTC	CASTGGALYNEQFF	TRBV12-3/TRBV12-4	TRBJ2-1	14	TRBD2	many
TGCAGGGCACAGGGTTCGGTCAGTTCAAGCTCTGGGGCCAACGTCCTGACTTTC	CRAQGSVSSSSGANVLTF	TRBV20-1	TRBJ2-6	18	NA	NA
TGTGCCAGCAGTTTACTCGCGGGGGGTGAGCAGTTCTTC	CASSLLAGGEQFF	TRBV27	TRBJ2-1	13	TRBD2	many
TGCAGTGCTCACCCCAAGATTAGGGCTAGCGGGAAGGGTAATGAGCAGTTCTTC	CSAHPKIRASGKGNEQFF	TRBV20-1	TRBJ2-1	18	TRBD2	NA
TGCGCCAGCAGCCCTCGGACAGACGGCGAGCAGTACTTC	CASSPRTDGEQYF	TRBV5-1	TRBJ2-7	13	NA	many
TGTGCCAGCAGCTTATGGTACAGATCCTCTGGGGCCAACGTCCTGACTTTC	CASSLWYRSSGANVLTF	TRBV7-9	TRBJ2-6	17	NA	NA
TGTGCCAGCAGTCCAAAAGGGGCCAAAAACATTCAGTACTTC	CASSPKGAKNIQYF	TRBV25-1	TRBJ2-4	14	NA	many
TGTGCCAGCAGTGTCCCGGGACAGCAAGAGACCCAGTACTTC	CASSVPGQQETQYF	TRBV25-1	TRBJ2-5	14	TRBD1	many
TGTGCCACCAGTGATCGGACGACTAGCGGTCAAGAGACCCAGTACTTC	CATSDRTTSGQETQYF	TRBV24-1	TRBJ2-5	16	TRBD2	many
TGCGCCAGCAGCCAAGGACCCGGGACACCAAGCTCTGGGGCCAACGTCCTGACTTTC	CASSQGPGTPSSGANVLTF	TRBV4-1	TRBJ2-6	19	NA	NA
TGCAGTGCTAGAGGGCGGGCTAATTCACCCCTCCACTTT	CSARGRANSPLHF	TRBV20-1	TRBJ1-6	13	NA	many
TGTGCCAGCAGCTTAACAGACACCACCGGTGGAGACTATGGCTACACCTTC	CASSLTDTTGGDYGYTF	TRBV7-2	TRBJ1-2	17	NA	few
TGTGCCAGCAGCTTGTACTTTGGAGGGGGCGGTTATGGCTACACCTTC	CASSLYFGGGGYGYTF	TRBV7-2	TRBJ1-2	16	TRBD1	many
TGTGCCAGCAGTTACTCGAAGGCCGAATCGGAGGTAACCGGGGAGCTGTTTTTT	CASSYSKAESEVTGELFF	TRBV6-2/TRBV6-3	TRBJ2-2	18	NA	NA
TGTGCCACCAGCGAGACATCAGATACGCAGTATTTT	CATSETSDTQYF	TRBV15	TRBJ2-3	12	NA	many
TGTGCCAGCAGCTTGGAGTCAGGGTACACCGGGGAGCTGTTTTTT	CASSLESGYTGELFF	TRBV11-2	TRBJ2-2	15	NA	NA
TGCAGTGCTCCCCAACCACCCTCCTACAATGAGCAGTTCTTC	CSAPQPPSYNEQFF	TRBV20-1	TRBJ2-1	14	NA	many
TGCGAAAGTACAGTCTCCACTTACAATGAGCAGTTCTTC	CESTVSTYNEQFF	TRBV20-1	TRBJ2-1	13	NA	NA
TGTGCCAGCAGGCTCACCGGGACACAAACAGATACGCAGTATTTT	CASRLTGTQTDTQYF	TRBV6-1	TRBJ2-3	15	NA	few
TGCGCCAGCAGCTCAAATCCTCAGGGGGGTGGAAACACCATATATTTT	CASSSNPQGGGNTIYF	TRBV5-1	TRBJ1-3	16	TRBD1	few
TGCAGCGTTGAACAGGGAGGGGGTACGCAGTATTTT	CSVEQGGGTQYF	TRBV29-1	TRBJ2-3	12	NA	NA
TGTGCCAGCAGTAAACGACAGGGTTGGGAGACCCAGTACTTC	CASSKRQGWETQYF	TRBV12-3/TRBV12-4	TRBJ2-5	14	TRBD1	NA
TGTGCCAGCAGTCCCGTTCACACCGGGGAGCTGTTTTTT	CASSPVHTGELFF	TRBV12-3/TRBV12-4	TRBJ2-2	13	NA	few
TGTGCCAGCAGTTTTGCTAGCGGTACCTACGAGCAGTACTTC	CASSFASGTYEQYF	TRBV28	TRBJ2-7	14	TRBD2	many
TGTGCCATCAGTGACCCAGGACTAGCGGACAACAATGAGCAGTTCTTC	CAISDPGLADNNEQFF	TRBV10-3	TRBJ2-1	16	TRBD2	few
TGTGCCAGCAGCCGGGACAGGGGTCCCTACGAGCAGTACTTC	CASSRDRGPYEQYF	TRBV3-1	TRBJ2-7	14	TRBD1	NA
TGTGCCAGCAGCCAAGATGCAGGGTCTCCTGGAAACACCATATATTTT	CASSQDAGSPGNTIYF	TRBV3-1	TRBJ1-3	16	NA	NA
TGTGCCAGCAGCTTGCGGATGGACCAGCGGGGGGTCGAGCAGTACTTC	CASSLRMDQRGVEQYF	TRBV5-5	TRBJ2-7	16	TRBD2	many
TGTGCCACCAGCATCGGGGACGCGAGTCAGCCCCAGCATTTT	CATSIGDASQPQHF	TRBV15	TRBJ1-5	14	NA	NA
TGTGCCAGCAGCTCTCTAGGAATAGCTGAGCAGTTCTTC	CASSSLGIAEQFF	TRBV7-2	TRBJ2-1	13	NA	many
TGTGCCAGCAGCGCCGGGACTCAATCGAACAATGAGCAGTTCTTC	CASSAGTQSNNEQFF	TRBV11-2	TRBJ2-1	15	NA	few
TGTGCCAGCAGCGCCACAGTGGGGGTCGAGCAGTACTTC	CASSATVGVEQYF	TRBV9	TRBJ2-7	13	NA	many
TGTGCCAGCAGCCGTACAGGGGGCGAGTACAATGAGCAGTTCTTC	CASSRTGGEYNEQFF	TRBV5-5	TRBJ2-1	15	TRBD1	many
TGCAGCGGGACACTAGCGAAGGGCGGCGAGCAGTACTTC	CSGTLAKGGEQYF	TRBV29-1	TRBJ2-7	13	TRBD2	many
TGTGCCAGCAGCTCTGATGAGGGATCCAGTCAGCCCCAGCATTTT	CASSSDEGSSQPQHF	TRBV11-2	TRBJ1-5	15	NA	many
TGCGCCAGCAGCTTTACCACAGGGGGTTCCTACGAGCAGTACTTC	CASSFTTGGSYEQYF	TRBV5-1	TRBJ2-7	15	TRBD1	many
TGCAGTCGCGGGACAGGGAGAATTAATGAGCAGTTCTTC	CSRGTGRINEQFF	TRBV20-1	TRBJ2-1	13	TRBD1	many
TGCGCCAGCAGTGGGACTACGATAAACAATGAGCAGTTCTTC	CASSGTTINNEQFF	TRBV10-1	TRBJ2-1	14	NA	many
TGCGCCAGCAGCGGGTGGGAGCAGTCCTACGAGCAGTACTTC	CASSGWEQSYEQYF	TRBV5-1	TRBJ2-7	14	NA	NA
TGTGCCTCTGGAGTGCCGAACACCGGGGAGCTGTTTTTT	CASGVPNTGELFF	TRBV7-3	TRBJ2-2	13	NA	NA
TGTGCCAGCAGTTACTCTAGATTACGGGAGACCCAGTACTTC	CASSYSRLRETQYF	TRBV6-5	TRBJ2-5	14	NA	many
TGTGCCAGCAGCTTGCTCCGGGTTGACTATGGCTACACCTTC	CASSLLRVDYGYTF	TRBV5-6	TRBJ1-2	14	NA	many
TGCAGCGCTTACAGGGGCACTGGGGCCAACGTCCTGACTTTC	CSAYRGTGANVLTF	TRBV29-1	TRBJ2-6	14	TRBD1	many
TGTGCCATCGAACCCTCCGGGTTAAACTATGGCTACACCTTC	CAIEPSGLNYGYTF	TRBV10-3	TRBJ1-2	14	NA	few
TGCAGTGCTAGAATAAGCGGGGGGTACCAAGAGACCCAGTACTTC	CSARISGGYQETQYF	TRBV20-1	TRBJ2-5	15	TRBD2	NA
TGCGCCAGCAAATGGTCTTCCTACACAGATACGCAGTATTTT	CASKWSSYTDTQYF	TRBV5-1	TRBJ2-3	14	NA	many
TGCGCCAGCAGCTTGGCCAGGGGAGAAGATACGCAGTATTTT	CASSLARGEDTQYF	TRBV5-1	TRBJ2-3	14	NA	few
TGTGCCAGCAGTTCCGGGTGGAACACCGGGGAGCTGTTTTTT	CASSSGWNTGELFF	TRBV6-5	TRBJ2-2	14	NA	many
TGTGCCAGCAGCCTTAAGCCCTCTGGAAACACCATATATTTT	CASSLKPSGNTIYF	TRBV3-1	TRBJ1-3	14	NA	NA